Listed below are T cell receptor beta chains from one sample, sequenced in a study of blood T cell repertoires in COVID-19. TCRdb keeps only in-frame clones here, not all; method: immunoSEQ multiplex PCR. The table lists approximately 110,000 clones, 88% of them singletons, with 0.75% to 0.9% in the top ten. The sample taken for sequencing was peripheral blood. These receptors were taken from a woman in her fifties or sixties with active or convalescent COVID-19. Each CDR3 is given with its conserved first and last residue. The D gene is left open where the match is weak.

TRBD1	TRBV3-1/TRBV3-2	CASSQGFPGTGATGELFF
.	TRBV5-1	CASSLEGVVFGNTIYF
.	TRBV25-1	CASSSGTDTQYF
.	TRBV15	CATSLGGGTNNEQFF
.	TRBV6-6	CASSPTRSGELFF
.	TRBV28	CASNPLGGNQPQHF
.	TRBV9	CASSVVSSNEQFF
.	TRBV5-1	CASSFAENTEAFF
TRBD2	TRBV7-9	CASSTGLEPHGETQYF
.	TRBV1	CTSSQERGIYGYTF
.	TRBV7-9	CASSNLGQGNSPLHF
TRBD2	TRBV18	CASSLRTSATYEQYF
.	TRBV28	CASSLFGSGLADTQYF
.	TRBV28	CASSRGRNTNQPQHF
.	TRBV12-3/TRBV12-4	CASRTYTDTQYF
.	TRBV4-2	CASSSLAIYEQFF
.	TRBV7-8	CASSPSLGGRNEQFF
.	TRBV28	CASSPRASTYEQYF
TRBD2	TRBV29-1	CSISTSGSSVDTQYF
.	TRBV7-3	CASSSTGGNEQFF
TRBD2	TRBV4-3	CASSQDSGRTLEQFF
.	TRBV30	CAWSGGQDGQFF
TRBD1	TRBV19	CAIQGADGYTF
.	TRBV7-9	CASSLARSAGQLYNEQFF
.	TRBV4-3	CASSQSSEFPYNEQFF